The 10 T cell receptor beta chains reported below all come from one sample, sequenced in a study of control samples from healthy donors and cancer patients. Repertoires were generated with immunoSEQ multiplex PCR, while TCRdb's copy carries only in-frame clones and drops some. The table lists about 44,000 clones, about 90% of them singletons. The sequenced sample was PBMCs. These receptors were collected from a woman aged 55-70 years with lung cancer.

As DNA, the CDR3 is TGTGCCAGCAGCCAGACAGGGGGACGGTATGGCTACACCTTC. Encoded protein: CASSQTGGRYGYTF. V usage is TRBV2 and J usage is TRBJ1-2; TRBD1 matches at 9 bases. From germline, CDR1 is SNHLY and CDR2 FYNNEI. V lost 6 bases, J lost 5 bases, and 7 bases stayed unmatched. CDR3 length: 14 amino acids.

CDR3 region: CASSVNNEFPNTEAFF. The CDR3 DNA reads TGTGCCAGCAGCGTAAATAATGAGTTCCCGAACACTGAAGCTTTCTTT. The rearrangement links TRBV9 to TRBJ1-1; D is unclear. V was clipped by 1 base and J by 1 base, with 14 bases between them. CDR1 and CDR2 from the germline V gene are SGDLS and YYNGEE. The CDR3 has 16 residues.

CDR3 DNA: TGTGCCAGCAGTTACTCTCGACAGGGAGGGAGCACTGAAGCTTTCTTT. Translating gives CASSYSRQGGSTEAFF. The V and J genes are TRBV6-6 and TRBJ1-1, with 7 bases identical to TRBD1. With 0 bases clipped from V and 4 bases from J, the junction kept 8 bases outside the gene matches. The CDR3 has 16 amino acids. Germline values: CDR1 MNHNY, CDR2 SVGAGI (reference sequence).

This clone was found once. The V call is TRBV19, the J call TRBJ1-3, with 8 bases matching TRBD1. Germline values: CDR1 LNHDA, CDR2 SQIVND (reference sequence). After removal of 8 bases from V and 0 bases from J, the junction contained 15 bases not matched to a gene. The CDR3 has 18 amino acids. The CDR3 loop is CASLRDRQTEASGNTIYF. The CDR3 coding sequence is TGTGCCAGTCTCAGGGACAGGCAGACCGAAGCCTCTGGAAACACCATATATTTT.

V gene TRBV19 combines with J gene TRBJ1-1; D unclear. Trimming stripped 3 bases from V and 4 bases from J, with 12 bases between. CDR3 length: 14 residues. Looked up from germline, CDR1 is LNHDA and CDR2 is SQIVND (reference sequence). CDR3 sequence: CASSMWSDGTEAFF. CDR3 nucleotide sequence: TGTGCCAGTAGTATGTGGAGCGACGGCACTGAAGCTTTCTTT. Together with reference TRBV19 and TRBJ1-1, the CDR3 gives the full variable domain: DGGITQSPKYLFRKEGQNVTLSCEQNLNHDAMYWYRQDPGQGLRLIYYSQIVNDFQKGDIAEGYSVSREKKESFPLTVTSAQKNPTAFYLCASSMWSDGTEAFFGQGTRLTVV.

The V and J genes are TRBV6-2 or TRBV6-3 and TRBJ1-1, with no clear D. The CDR3 totals 12 residues. Per germline, CDR1 MNHEY and CDR2 SVGEGT. Trimming took 2 bases from V and 2 from J, leaving 3 bases between them. This CDR3 reads CASSYANTEAFF. Written as DNA, the CDR3 is TGTGCCAGCAGTTACGCAAACACTGAAGCTTTCTTT.

The chain recombines TRBV19 with TRBJ1-4; D ambiguous. The germline V gene has CDR1 LNHDA and CDR2 SQIVND (reference sequence). V shed 3 bases and J shed 4 bases, with 0 bases lying between them. The CDR3 extends over 11 amino acids. This chain's CDR3 is CASSINEKLFF. The CDR3 DNA is TGTGCCAGTAGTATTAATGAAAAACTGTTTTTT.

This clone showed up just a few times. The V call is TRBV24-1, the J call TRBJ2-1, with 7 bases lining up with TRBD1. CDR3 size: 20 residues. The trim removed 2 bases at V and 0 bases at J, leaving 15 bases unmatched. Per germline, CDR1 KGHDR and CDR2 SFDVKD. The CDR3 DNA is TGTGCCACCAGTGATTACAAAATGAACAGGGGTAAACGCTCCTACAATGAGCAGTTCTTC. This gives the protein CATSDYKMNRGKRSYNEQFF.

The CDR3 here is CASSARGRNEQFF. CDR3 bases: TGTGCCAGCAGCGCTCGGGGTAGAAATGAGCAGTTCTTC. The chain uses TRBV9 and TRBJ2-1; weak D call: TRBD2 (5 bases). Trimming removed 3 bases at V and 7 bases at J, with 11 bases between. This CDR3 spans 13 amino acids. Germline CDR1 is SGDLS and CDR2 is YYNGEE. The full variable domain, with the rest looked up from reference TRBV9 and TRBJ2-1, is DSGVTQTPKHLITATGQRVTLRCSPRSGDLSVYWYQQSLDQGLQFLIQYYNGEERAKGNILERFSAQQFPDLHSELNLSSLELGDSALYFCASSARGRNEQFFGPGTRLTVL.

The CDR3 region is CAISRTSGSFTGELFF. CDR3 DNA: TGTGCCATCAGCCGGACTAGCGGGAGTTTCACCGGGGAGCTGTTTTTT. The rearrangement uses TRBV10-3 and TRBJ2-2, with 13 bases fitting TRBD2. The V and J ends lost 6 bases and 4 bases, in that order; junction bases with no gene match: 5. The CDR3 contains 16 residues. Germline loops: CDR1 ENHRY, CDR2 SYGVKD.